The 31 T cell receptor beta chains below come from one sample, sequenced in a study of blood T cell repertoires in COVID-19. Assay used: immunoSEQ multiplex PCR; TCRdb lists only in-frame clones, some missing. The sample shows under 200,000 clones, 70% to 90% of them seen only once. The sample taken for sequencing was peripheral blood. Source of these receptors: a woman aged 55 to 70 with COVID-19, enrolled during active disease.

This clone came up once. The CDR3 nucleotides are TGTGCCAGCAGTTTAGGTCGGGGCACAGATACGCAGTATTTT. Translating it yields CASSLGRGTDTQYF. J is TRBJ2-3 and V is TRBV27; D unresolved. The CDR3 contains 14 residues. V was cut by 2 bases and J by 1 base, with 7 bases left in between. CDR1 MNHEY and CDR2 SMNVEV come from the germline V gene (reference sequence).

The rearrangement links TRBV5-1 to TRBJ1-4; no firm D call. Trimming removed 0 bases from V and 5 bases from J, with 8 bases in between. CDR1 SGHRS and CDR2 YFSETQ come from the germline V gene. CDR3 length: 14 residues. DNA for the CDR3: TGCGCCAGCAGCTTGGTGGGAGCCAATGAAAAACTGTTTTTT. Its translation: CASSLVGANEKLFF.

This clone was detected many times. The chain carries TRBV2 and TRBJ1-3; TRBD1 might be the D (6 bases). The CDR3 contains 14 residues. Trimming stripped 5 bases from V and 1 base from J, with 9 bases between. Germline loops: CDR1 SNHLY, CDR2 FYNNEI. The CDR3, as DNA: TGTGCCAGCAGTTCACAGGGTTCTGGAAACACCATATATTTT. This gives the protein CASSSQGSGNTIYF. Full variable domain (remainder filled in from reference TRBV2 and TRBJ1-3): EPEVTQTPSHQVTQMGQEVILRCVPISNHLYFYWYRQILGQKVEFLVSFYNNEISEKSEIFDDQFSVERPDGSNFTLKIRSTKLEDSAMYFCASSSQGSGNTIYFGEGSWLTVV.

The chain carries TRBV5-4 and TRBJ1-2; D is possibly TRBD1 (6 bases). The length of the CDR3 is 16 residues. Trimming took off 0 bases at V and 3 bases at J, with 15 bases between the two ends. CDR1 SGHNT and CDR2 YYREEE come from the germline V gene (reference sequence). In nucleotides, the CDR3 is TGTGCCAGCAGCTTGGGCGGGTTCGGGGGGCACTATGGCTACACCTTC. Translated: CASSLGGFGGHYGYTF.

The chain employs TRBV5-5 and TRBJ1-5; a possible D gene is TRBD1 (5 bases). The CDR3 consists of 14 residues. Trimming left V 0 bases short and J 7 bases short, with 11 bases between. The germline CDR1 and CDR2 sequences are SGHKS and YYEKEE (reference sequence). CDR3 in DNA: TGTGCCAGCAGCTTGGCTGGGGGAGGACAGCCCCAGCATTTT. Amino acids: CASSLAGGGQPQHF.

The chain is built from TRBV12-5 and TRBJ1-2; 8 bases match TRBD1. The junction had 4 bases not matched to a gene; V was cut back by 0 bases and J by 1 base. The CDR3 length is 16 residues. CDR1 and CDR2 (germline): LGHNT, FRNRAP. The CDR3, as DNA: TGTGCTAGTGGTTTGGTCACCGGGACAGGTAACTATGGCTACACCTTC. It encodes CASGLVTGTGNYGYTF.

The chain uses TRBV6-2 or TRBV6-3 and TRBJ1-5, with 7 bases that match TRBD1. V was clipped by 4 bases and J by 1 base; unmatched bases: 7. CDR1 is MNHEY, CDR2 SVGEGT, per germline. CDR3 length: 16 amino acids. DNA of the CDR3: TGTGCCAGCAGTTCGACAGGGTATGGGAGCAATCAGCCCCAGCATTTT. As protein: CASSSTGYGSNQPQHF.

In this sample, this clone turned up a few times. The rearrangement uses TRBV7-3 and TRBJ2-3; the match to TRBD2 covers 8 bases. V shed 1 base and J 4 bases; nucleotides not matched to a gene: 7. Germline V lookup: CDR1 SGHTA, CDR2 FQGTGA. The CDR3 extends over 16 amino acids. Here the CDR3 reads CASSLIAGGRPDTQYF. CDR3 nucleotide sequence: TGTGCCAGCAGCTTAATCGCGGGAGGTCGCCCAGATACGCAGTATTTT.

The chain recombines TRBV6-1 with TRBJ1-5, with a tentative D call TRBD1 (5 bases). Germline lookup yields CDR1 MNHNS and CDR2 SASEGT. Trimming stripped 2 bases from V and 2 bases from J, with 7 bases between. This CDR3 spans 14 amino acids. The CDR3 nucleotides are TGTGCCAGCAGTGAACAGGGTGGCAATCAGCCCCAGCATTTT. Translating it yields CASSEQGGNQPQHF.

The V call is TRBV18, the J call TRBJ2-2; the D is unclear. The germline CDR1 and CDR2 sequences are KGHSH and LQKENI. The CDR3 runs to 15 residues. Trimming shortened V by 0 bases and J by 1 base, and 6 bases separated the two germline ends. CDR3 in DNA: TGTGCCAGCTCACCACCACCGGGGAACACCGGGGAGCTGTTTTTT. Residues: CASSPPPGNTGELFF.

The chain has TRBV19 and TRBJ2-7; 8 positions match TRBD2. Germline V lookup: CDR1 LNHDA, CDR2 SQIVND (reference sequence). Trimming took 5 bases from V and 5 from J; bases not matched to a gene: 11. The length of the CDR3 is 15 residues. CDR3 coding DNA: TGTGCCAGTAGTCCCCCGGGGGGGCTAGCGGACGAGCAGTACTTC. Residues: CASSPPGGLADEQYF.

The J gene is TRBJ2-1, the V gene TRBV24-1; 8 bases match TRBD2. The germline gives CDR1 KGHDR, CDR2 SFDVKD. The trim removed 1 base at V and 7 bases at J, leaving 8 bases unmatched. CDR3 length: 16 residues. In DNA, the CDR3 is TGTGCCACCAGTGATTTAAGGCGGGGGGCTATAAATGAGCAGTTCTTC. Amino acids: CATSDLRRGAINEQFF.

This clone was seen only once. This chain joins TRBV11-3 and TRBJ1-1; TRBD1 might be the D (5 bases). Per germline, CDR1 SGHNT and CDR2 YENEEA. Trimming stripped 4 bases from V and 4 bases from J, with 13 bases between. This CDR3 spans 14 amino acids. CDR3 coding DNA: TGTGCCAGCAGCTCCCGGGGGAGGGGCACTGAAGCTTTCTTT. Translation gives CASSSRGRGTEAFF.

This clone was seen a few times. V and J are TRBV3-1 (or the pseudogene TRBV3-2) and TRBJ2-2; D remains ambiguous. In germline, CDR1 is LGHDT, CDR2 YNNKEL (reference sequence). V was clipped by 1 base and J by 2 bases, with 11 bases between them. The CDR3 has 16 residues. The CDR3 nucleotides read TGTGCCAGCAGCCAAGTGGGCGTTATTAACACCGGGGAGCTGTTTTTT. This encodes CASSQVGVINTGELFF.

This clone was counted between two and nine times. The chain has TRBV6-5 and TRBJ1-1; a weak D match, TRBD1 (6 bases). The V end lost 6 bases, the J end lost 2 bases, and 16 bases lay between the germline ends. The germline V gene has CDR1 MNHEY and CDR2 SVGAGI. CDR3 length: 15 residues. The CDR3 sequence is CASSPRGLGNTEAFF. The CDR3 DNA follows: TGTGCCAGCAGCCCCAGGGGCCTCGGTAACACTGAAGCTTTCTTT.

The rearrangement links TRBV5-1 to TRBJ1-4; D uncertain. CDR1 is SGHRS and CDR2 is YFSETQ in the germline V gene. CDR3 length: 13 amino acids. Trimming took 0 bases from V and 7 from J, leaving 7 bases between them. The CDR3 sequence is CASSLGRPEKLFF. CDR3 bases: TGCGCCAGCAGCTTGGGGAGGCCTGAAAAACTGTTTTTT.

J is TRBJ2-3 and V is TRBV27, with D perhaps TRBD1 (5 bases). This CDR3 is 15 amino acids long. Looked up from germline, CDR1 is MNHEY and CDR2 is SMNVEV (reference sequence). The germline V and J ends were trimmed by 8 bases and 0 bases, with 15 bases remaining between them. The DNA for the CDR3 is TGTGCCAGCGACCCCTTAGGGGCGAGCACAGATACGCAGTATTTT. Amino acid sequence: CASDPLGASTDTQYF.

This clone has only one observation. The rearrangement links TRBV13 to TRBJ1-5, with D maybe TRBD1 (5 bases). CDR1 and CDR2 from the germline V gene are PRHDT and FYEKMQ (reference sequence). This CDR3 comprises 14 residues. V gave up 0 bases and J gave up 7 bases, with 10 bases separating them. CDR3 sequence reads: CASSLGQGRQPQHF. CDR3 coding DNA: TGTGCCAGCAGCTTAGGGCAGGGTCGACAGCCCCAGCATTTT.

This clone has only one observation. This chain joins TRBV19 and TRBJ2-3, with TRBD2 matching over 11 bases. Germline V gene lookup returns CDR1 LNHDA and CDR2 SQIVND (reference sequence). The junction had 8 bases not matched to a gene; V was cut back by 5 bases and J by 4 bases. The CDR3 totals 16 residues. The CDR3, as DNA: TGTGCCAGTAGTTTCCTCTTAGCGGGGGGGGCAGATACGCAGTATTTT. Translated: CASSFLLAGGADTQYF.

The chain links TRBV30 to TRBJ1-1; D ambiguous. Between the trimmed V and J ends, which lost 0 bases and 2 bases, there was a span of 7 bases. The CDR3 is made up of 13 amino acids. CDR1 and CDR2 (germline): GTSNPN, SVGIG (reference sequence). CDR3 residues: CAWSVAVNTEAFF. The CDR3 DNA reads as TGTGCCTGGAGTGTTGCAGTCAACACTGAAGCTTTCTTT.

This CDR3 reads CAHFRGANEQFF. CDR3 bases: TGTGCTCATTTTAGAGGAGCAAATGAGCAGTTCTTC. The chain is built from TRBV9 and TRBJ2-1; no clear D. The germline gives CDR1 SGDLS, CDR2 YYNGEE. This CDR3 spans 12 amino acids.

The J gene is TRBJ2-7, the V gene TRBV10-3; perhaps TRBD2 as D (5 bases). Germline values: CDR1 ENHRY, CDR2 SYGVKD. Trimming shortened V by 3 bases and J by 3 bases, and 6 bases separated the two germline ends. CDR3 length: 12 amino acids. The CDR3 bases are TGTGCCATCAGTGAAGAGGGCTACGAGCAGTACTTC. Encoded protein: CAISEEGYEQYF.

The CDR3 nucleotides read TGTGCCAGCAGCTCGACTAGCGGGGGGATATACAATGAGCAGTTCTTC. Translated: CASSSTSGGIYNEQFF. The J gene is TRBJ2-1, the V gene TRBV7-9; TRBD2 matches at 13 bases. The CDR3 runs to 16 residues. Germline V CDR1 and CDR2: SEHNR, FQNEAQ (reference sequence). J lost 4 bases, V lost 4 bases, and 4 bases had no gene match.

This clone was counted between two and nine times. This chain joins TRBV5-4 and TRBJ2-7; a weak D match, TRBD1 (6 bases). The CDR3 covers 15 residues. Trimming removed 4 bases at V and 0 bases at J, with 14 bases between. Germline assignment: CDR1 SGHNT and CDR2 YYREEE (reference sequence). This CDR3 reads CASSPGTLSSYEQYF. The CDR3 DNA reads as TGTGCCAGCAGCCCAGGGACATTGAGCTCCTACGAGCAGTACTTC.

V and J are TRBV19 and TRBJ2-5, with D possibly TRBD1 on 6 matching bases. Germline values: CDR1 LNHDA, CDR2 SQIVND (reference sequence). V lost 9 bases and J lost 5, with 13 bases in between. The CDR3 runs to 12 residues. CDR3 region: CARGHNGETQYF. The CDR3, as DNA: TGTGCCAGGGGACACAACGGGGAGACCCAGTACTTC.

The J gene is TRBJ2-3, the V gene TRBV30; maybe TRBD2 (7 bases). The germline CDR1 and CDR2 sequences are GTSNPN and SVGIG (reference sequence). V was cut by 3 bases and J by 3 bases, with 16 bases left in between. CDR3 size: 15 residues. The CDR3 bases are TGTGCCTGGAGCGTAGGGGGGGGTTGGACAGATACGCAGTATTTT. This translates into CAWSVGGGWTDTQYF.

This chain uses TRBV5-5 with TRBJ1-5; D possibly corresponds to TRBD1 (6 bases). There are 15 residues in the CDR3. CDR1 and CDR2 from the germline V gene are SGHKS and YYEKEE (reference sequence). V dropped 2 bases and J dropped 3 bases, with 12 bases sitting between them. The CDR3 protein is CASSFRGLDNQPQHF. CDR3 coding DNA: TGTGCCAGCAGCTTCAGGGGATTGGACAATCAGCCCCAGCATTTT.

This chain links TRBV18 with TRBJ1-2; no clear D gene. CDR3 length equals 13 residues. Germline-derived CDR1 and CDR2 are KGHSH and LQKENI. Trimming took off 2 bases at V and 8 bases at J, with 12 bases between the two ends. CDR3 DNA: TGTGCCAGCTCACCAACTGGGAGTGAGGGCTACACCTTC. This sequence encodes CASSPTGSEGYTF.

The chain couples TRBV20-1 to TRBJ1-4; D remains ambiguous. The germline V gene encodes CDR1 DFQATT and CDR2 SNEGSKA (reference sequence). The CDR3 runs to 15 residues. Trimming removed 3 bases from V and 8 bases from J, with 19 bases in between. CDR3 in DNA: TGCAGTGCTAGTTATCAAATGAGGGATGGAGAAAAACTGTTTTTT. Translation: CSASYQMRDGEKLFF.

The chain combines TRBV19 with TRBJ1-3; no reliable D call. CDR3 length equals 13 residues. CDR1 is LNHDA, CDR2 SQIVND, per germline (reference sequence). The V and J ends lost 5 bases and 0 bases respectively, with 5 bases between them. CDR3 residues: CASSEASGNTIYF. Here the CDR3 DNA reads TGTGCCAGTAGTGAGGCCTCTGGAAACACCATATATTTT.

V gene TRBV7-8 combines with J gene TRBJ2-5; 9 positions match TRBD2. Germline CDR1 reads SGHVS; CDR2 reads FQNEAQ. Trimming removed 3 bases from V and 5 bases from J; junction bases left unmatched: 7. The CDR3 has 15 residues. CDR3: CASSFNSLAGETQYF. CDR3 sequence (DNA): TGTGCCAGCAGCTTTAATTCCCTAGCGGGGGAGACCCAGTACTTC.